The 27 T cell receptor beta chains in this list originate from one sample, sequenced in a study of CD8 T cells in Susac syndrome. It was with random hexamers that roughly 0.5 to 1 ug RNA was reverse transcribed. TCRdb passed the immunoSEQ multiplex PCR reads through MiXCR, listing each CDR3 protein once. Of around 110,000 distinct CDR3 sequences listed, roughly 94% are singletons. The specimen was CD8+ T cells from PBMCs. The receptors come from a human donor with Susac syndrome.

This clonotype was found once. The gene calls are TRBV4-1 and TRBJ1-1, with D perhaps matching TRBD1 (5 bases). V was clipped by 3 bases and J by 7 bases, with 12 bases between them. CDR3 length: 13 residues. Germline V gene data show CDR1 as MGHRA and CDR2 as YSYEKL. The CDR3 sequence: CASSHKGEDEAFF. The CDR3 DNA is TGCGCCAGCAGCCACAAAGGGGAGGATGAAGCTTTCTTT.

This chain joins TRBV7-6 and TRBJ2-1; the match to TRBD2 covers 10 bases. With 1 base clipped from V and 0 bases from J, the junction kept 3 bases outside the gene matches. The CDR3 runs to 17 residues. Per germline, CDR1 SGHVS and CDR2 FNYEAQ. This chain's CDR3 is CASSLGSSGGSYNEQFF. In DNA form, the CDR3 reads TGTGCCAGCAGCTTAGGATCTAGCGGGGGCTCCTACAATGAGCAGTTCTTC. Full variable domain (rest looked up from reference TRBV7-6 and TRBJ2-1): GAGVSQSPRYKVTKRGQDVALRCDPISGHVSLYWYRQALGQGPEFLTYFNYEAQQDKSGLPNDRFSAERPEGSISTLTIQRTEQRDSAMYRCASSLGSSGGSYNEQFFGPGTRLTVL.

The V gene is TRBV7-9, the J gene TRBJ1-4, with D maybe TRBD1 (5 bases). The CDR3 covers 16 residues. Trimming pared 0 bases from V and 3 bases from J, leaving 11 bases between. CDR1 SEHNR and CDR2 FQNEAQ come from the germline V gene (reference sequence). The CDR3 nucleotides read TGTGCCAGCAGCTTAGCTCAGGGACGGGCTAATGAAAAACTGTTTTTT. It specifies CASSLAQGRANEKLFF.

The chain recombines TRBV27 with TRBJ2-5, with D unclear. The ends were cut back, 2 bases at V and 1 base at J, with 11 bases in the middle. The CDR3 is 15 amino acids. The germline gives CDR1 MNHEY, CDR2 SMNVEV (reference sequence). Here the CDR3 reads CASSLEPALQETQYF. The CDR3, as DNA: TGTGCCAGCAGTTTAGAACCAGCCCTCCAAGAGACCCAGTACTTC.

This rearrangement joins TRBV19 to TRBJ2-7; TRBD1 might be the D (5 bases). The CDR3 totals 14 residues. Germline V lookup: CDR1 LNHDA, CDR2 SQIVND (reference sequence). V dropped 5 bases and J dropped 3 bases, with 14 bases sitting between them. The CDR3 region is CASSASGFHYEQYF. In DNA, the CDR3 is TGTGCCAGTAGTGCCTCAGGGTTTCACTACGAGCAGTACTTC.

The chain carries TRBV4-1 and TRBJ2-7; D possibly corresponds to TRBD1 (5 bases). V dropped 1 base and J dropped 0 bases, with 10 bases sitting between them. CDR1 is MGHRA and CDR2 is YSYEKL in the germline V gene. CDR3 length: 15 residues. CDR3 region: CASSQVRGASYEQYF. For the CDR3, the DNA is TGCGCCAGCAGCCAAGTAAGGGGCGCCTCCTACGAGCAGTACTTC.

CDR3 sequence: CASSFTSVAYEQYF. CDR3 bases: TGTGCCAGCAGCTTTACTAGCGTCGCCTACGAGCAGTACTTC. This sequence joins TRBV7-8 and TRBJ2-7; 7 bases agree with TRBD2. Germline CDR1 SGHVS, CDR2 FQNEAQ. The trim removed 3 bases at V and 2 bases at J, leaving 4 bases unmatched. This CDR3 contains 14 residues.

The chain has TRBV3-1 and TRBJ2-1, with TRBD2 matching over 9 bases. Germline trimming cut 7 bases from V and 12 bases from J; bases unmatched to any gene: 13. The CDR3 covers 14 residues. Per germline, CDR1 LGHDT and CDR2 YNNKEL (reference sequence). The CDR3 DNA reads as TGTGCCAGCATGTATGGCGGGGGGGCCGCCGGGCAGTTCTTC. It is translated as CASMYGGGAAGQFF.

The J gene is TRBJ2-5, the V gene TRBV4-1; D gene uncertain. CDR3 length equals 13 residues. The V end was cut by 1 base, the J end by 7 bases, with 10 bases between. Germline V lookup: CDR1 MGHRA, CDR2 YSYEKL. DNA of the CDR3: TGCGCCAGCAGCCAAGCCGGGCTAGGGACCCAGTACTTC. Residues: CASSQAGLGTQYF.

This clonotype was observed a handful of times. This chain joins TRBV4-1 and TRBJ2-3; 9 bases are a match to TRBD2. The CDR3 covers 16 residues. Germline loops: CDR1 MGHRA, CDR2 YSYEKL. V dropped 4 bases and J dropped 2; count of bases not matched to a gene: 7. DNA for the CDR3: TGCGCCAGCAGCCCCTTGTTAGCGGGGGACACAGATACGCAGTATTTT. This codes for CASSPLLAGDTDTQYF.

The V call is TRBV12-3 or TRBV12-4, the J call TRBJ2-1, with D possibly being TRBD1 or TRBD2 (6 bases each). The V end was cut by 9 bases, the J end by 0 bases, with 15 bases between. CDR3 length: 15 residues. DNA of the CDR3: TGTGCCAGTGGGGGCGGCGGGGACTCCTACAATGAGCAGTTCTTC. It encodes CASGGGGDSYNEQFF.

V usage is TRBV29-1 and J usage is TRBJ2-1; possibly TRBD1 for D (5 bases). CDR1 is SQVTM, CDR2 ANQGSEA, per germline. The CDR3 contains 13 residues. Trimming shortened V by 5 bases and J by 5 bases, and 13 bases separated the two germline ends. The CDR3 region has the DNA TGCAGCGTTTCGTACAGGTCGAACAATGAGCAGTTCTTC. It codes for CSVSYRSNNEQFF.

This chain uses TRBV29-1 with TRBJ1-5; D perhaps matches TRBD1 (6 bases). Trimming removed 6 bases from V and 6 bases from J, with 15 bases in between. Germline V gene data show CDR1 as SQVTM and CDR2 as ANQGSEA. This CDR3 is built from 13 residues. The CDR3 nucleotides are TGCAGCGTCTTACAGGGTTCGGGTCAGCCCCAGCATTTT. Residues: CSVLQGSGQPQHF.

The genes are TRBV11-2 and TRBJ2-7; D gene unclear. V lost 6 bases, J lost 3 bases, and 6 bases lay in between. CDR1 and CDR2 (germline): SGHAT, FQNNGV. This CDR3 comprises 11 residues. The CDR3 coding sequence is TGTGCCAGCAGGAACCACTACGAGCAGTACTTC. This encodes CASRNHYEQYF.

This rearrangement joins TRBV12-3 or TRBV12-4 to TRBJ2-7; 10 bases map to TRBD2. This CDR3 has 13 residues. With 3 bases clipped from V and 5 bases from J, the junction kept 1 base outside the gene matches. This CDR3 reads CASSFLAGDEQYF. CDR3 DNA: TGTGCCAGCAGTTTCCTAGCGGGGGACGAGCAGTACTTC.

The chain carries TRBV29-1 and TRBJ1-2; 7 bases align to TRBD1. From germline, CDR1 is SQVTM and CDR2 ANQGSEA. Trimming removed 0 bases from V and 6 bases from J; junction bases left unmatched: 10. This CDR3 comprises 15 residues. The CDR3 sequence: CSVEDWHRGTHGYTF. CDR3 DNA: TGCAGCGTTGAAGACTGGCACAGGGGTACCCATGGCTACACCTTC. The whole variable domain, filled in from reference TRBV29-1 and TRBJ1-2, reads SAVISQKPSRDICQRGTSLTIQCQVDSQVTMMFWYRQQPGQSLTLIATANQGSEATYESGFVIDKFPISRPNLTFSTLTVSNMSPEDSSIYLCSVEDWHRGTHGYTFGSGTRLTVV.

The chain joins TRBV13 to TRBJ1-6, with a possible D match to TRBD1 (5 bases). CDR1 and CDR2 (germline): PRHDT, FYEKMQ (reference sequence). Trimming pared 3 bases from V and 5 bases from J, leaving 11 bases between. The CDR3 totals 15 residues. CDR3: CASSFLRGHNSPLHF. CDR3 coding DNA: TGTGCCAGCAGCTTTCTCCGGGGCCATAATTCACCCCTCCACTTT.

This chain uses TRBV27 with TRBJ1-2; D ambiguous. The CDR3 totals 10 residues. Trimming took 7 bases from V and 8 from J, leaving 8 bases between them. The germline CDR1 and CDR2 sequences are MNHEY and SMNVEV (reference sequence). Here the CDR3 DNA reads TGTGCCAGCAAAGGCAGGGGCTACACCTTC. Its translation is CASKGRGYTF.

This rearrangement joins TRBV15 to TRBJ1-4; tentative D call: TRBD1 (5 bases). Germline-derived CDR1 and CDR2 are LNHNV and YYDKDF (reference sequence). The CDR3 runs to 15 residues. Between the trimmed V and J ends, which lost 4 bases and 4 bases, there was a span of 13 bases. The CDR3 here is CATSKGAGSNEKLFF. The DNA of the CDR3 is TGTGCCACCAGCAAAGGAGCAGGGAGTAATGAAAAACTGTTTTTT. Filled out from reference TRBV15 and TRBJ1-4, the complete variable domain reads DAMVIQNPRYQVTQFGKPVTLSCSQTLNHNVMYWYQQKSSQAPKLLFHYYDKDFNNEADTPDNFQSRRPNTSFCFLDIRSPGLGDTAMYLCATSKGAGSNEKLFFGSGTQLSVL.

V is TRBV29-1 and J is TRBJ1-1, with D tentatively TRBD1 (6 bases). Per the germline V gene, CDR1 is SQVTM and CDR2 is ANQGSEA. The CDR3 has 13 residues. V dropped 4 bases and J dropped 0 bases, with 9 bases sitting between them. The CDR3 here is CSVVGALNTEAFF. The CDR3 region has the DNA TGCAGCGTTGTGGGGGCTTTGAACACTGAAGCTTTCTTT.

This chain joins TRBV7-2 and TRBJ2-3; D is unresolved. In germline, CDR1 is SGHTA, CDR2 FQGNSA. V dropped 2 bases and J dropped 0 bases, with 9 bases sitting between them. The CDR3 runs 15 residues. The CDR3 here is CASSLRSASTDTQYF. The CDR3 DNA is TGTGCCAGCAGCTTACGGTCGGCAAGCACAGATACGCAGTATTTT.

The CDR3 loop reads CASSLPLTDTQYF. The DNA for the CDR3 is TGTGCCAGCAGCTTACCACTCACAGATACGCAGTATTTT. The chain carries TRBV7-9 and TRBJ2-3, with D hard to call. The V end was cut by 2 bases, the J end by 2 bases, with 5 bases between. The CDR3 is made up of 13 amino acids. The germline CDR1 and CDR2 sequences are SEHNR and FQNEAQ (reference sequence).

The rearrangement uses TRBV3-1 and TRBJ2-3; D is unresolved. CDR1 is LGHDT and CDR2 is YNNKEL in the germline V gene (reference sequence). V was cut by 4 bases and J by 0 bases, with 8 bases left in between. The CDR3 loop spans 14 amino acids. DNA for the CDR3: TGTGCCAGCAGCCCACCCCTGAGCACAGATACGCAGTATTTT. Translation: CASSPPLSTDTQYF.

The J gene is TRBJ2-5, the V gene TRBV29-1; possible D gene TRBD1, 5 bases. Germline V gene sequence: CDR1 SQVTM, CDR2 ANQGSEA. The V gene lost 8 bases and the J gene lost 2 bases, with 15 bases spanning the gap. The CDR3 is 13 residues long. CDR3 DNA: TGCAGCAGCAGACAGTACAATCAAGAGACCCAGTACTTC. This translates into CSSRQYNQETQYF.

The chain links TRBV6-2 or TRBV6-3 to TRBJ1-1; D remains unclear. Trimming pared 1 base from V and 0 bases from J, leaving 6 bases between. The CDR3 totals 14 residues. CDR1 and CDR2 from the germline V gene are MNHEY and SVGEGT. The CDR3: CASSYLALNTEAFF. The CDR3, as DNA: TGTGCCAGCAGTTACTTGGCCTTGAACACTGAAGCTTTCTTT.

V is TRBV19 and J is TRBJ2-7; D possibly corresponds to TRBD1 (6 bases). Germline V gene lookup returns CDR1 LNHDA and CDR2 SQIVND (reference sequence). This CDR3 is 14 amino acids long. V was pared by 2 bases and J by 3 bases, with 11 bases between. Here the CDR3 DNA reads TGTGCCAGTAGTATATCTGGACAGATCTACGAGCAGTACTTC. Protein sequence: CASSISGQIYEQYF.

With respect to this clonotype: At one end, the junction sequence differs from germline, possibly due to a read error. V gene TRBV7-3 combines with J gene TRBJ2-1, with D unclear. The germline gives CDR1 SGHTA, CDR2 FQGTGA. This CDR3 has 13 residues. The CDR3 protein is CASSFIGNNEQFF. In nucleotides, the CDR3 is TGTGCTAGCAGCTTCATAGGGAACAATGAGCAGTTCTTC.